This entry describes one T cell receptor beta chain. The antigen is not known. A much bigger clone sits one base away, suggesting this may be a read error. The sample holds other DNA sequences that translate to the same CDR3. Sequencing targeted expressed TCRB transcripts, as all isolated RNA had been reverse transcribed. TCRdb's copy holds only in-frame clones and misses some; the assay was immunoSEQ multiplex PCR. Of hundreds of thousands of clones listed, less than 15% are singletons. The CDR3 contains 13 residues. V was shortened by 3 bases and J by 1 base, with 6 bases between the two germline ends. Germline V gene data show CDR1 as SEHNR and CDR2 as FQNEAQ (reference sequence). The source of the sample is a study of beta chain features in type 1 diabetes. General study points: Any PCR bias toward short templates would affect both groups alike.

Sequenced: central memory CD4+ T cells from blood. The V gene is TRBV7-9, the J gene TRBJ1-1; D might be TRBD1 (6 bases). This clonotype was sampled from a man aged 25-40 years in good health. The CDR3 DNA follows: TGTGCCAGCAGCTTGGACAGGAACACTGAAGCTTTCTTT. This sequence encodes CASSLDRNTEAFF. The variable domain in full, with the rest retrieved from reference TRBV7-9 and TRBJ1-1, is DTGVSQNPRHKITKRGQNVTFRCDPISEHNRLYWYRQTLGQGPEFLTYFQNEAQLEKSRLLSDRFSAERPKGSFSTLEIQRTEQGDSAMYLCASSLDRNTEAFFGQGTRLTVV.